This T cell receptor (beta chain) is from a study of blood T cell repertoires in COVID-19. Study-wide background: Sites across the United States, Italy and Spain contributed samples from acute and convalescent COVID-19. In each case, the material was cDNA or gDNA derived from T cells, B-cell-depleted T cells, or PBMCs.

The table came from immunoSEQ multiplex PCR; TCRdb's copy has only in-frame clones and leaves some out. Of about 180,000 clones in the sample, over 75% were seen once. This clone was found a few times. In germline, CDR1 is SGHTA, CDR2 FQGNSA. The V gene end was trimmed by 5 bases and the J gene end by 3 bases; junction bases not matched to a gene: 5. The CDR3 runs 15 residues. This receptor was taken from a human donor with active or convalescent COVID-19. The donor label of this sample is uncertain. V gene TRBV7-2 combines with J gene TRBJ2-2; 8 bases align to TRBD2. Sequenced sample: peripheral blood. In DNA, the CDR3 is TGTGCCAGCAGCCTGCAGCGGGGGTACACCGGGGAGCTGTTTTTT. Residues: CASSLQRGYTGELFF.